This T cell receptor (beta chain) was identified in a study of T cell responses to AZD1222 COVID-19 vaccine. In germline, CDR1 is SGHAT, CDR2 FQNNGV. This CDR3 spans 17 amino acids. Germline trimming cut 5 bases from V and 2 bases from J; bases unmatched to any gene: 8. Clones were read by immunoSEQ multiplex PCR, and TCRdb kept only the in-frame ones, dropping some. In the table there are about 35,000 clones, 75% to 90% of which are singletons. Here the sequenced sample was peripheral blood, taken on day 0 of AZD1222 vaccination. The rearrangement links TRBV11-2 to TRBJ2-7; 14 bases are shared with TRBD2. This TCR was recovered from an adult in good health. CDR3 protein: CASSPTGTSGSPYEQYF. As DNA, the CDR3 is TGTGCCAGCAGCCCTACCGGGACTAGCGGGAGCCCCTACGAGCAGTACTTC.